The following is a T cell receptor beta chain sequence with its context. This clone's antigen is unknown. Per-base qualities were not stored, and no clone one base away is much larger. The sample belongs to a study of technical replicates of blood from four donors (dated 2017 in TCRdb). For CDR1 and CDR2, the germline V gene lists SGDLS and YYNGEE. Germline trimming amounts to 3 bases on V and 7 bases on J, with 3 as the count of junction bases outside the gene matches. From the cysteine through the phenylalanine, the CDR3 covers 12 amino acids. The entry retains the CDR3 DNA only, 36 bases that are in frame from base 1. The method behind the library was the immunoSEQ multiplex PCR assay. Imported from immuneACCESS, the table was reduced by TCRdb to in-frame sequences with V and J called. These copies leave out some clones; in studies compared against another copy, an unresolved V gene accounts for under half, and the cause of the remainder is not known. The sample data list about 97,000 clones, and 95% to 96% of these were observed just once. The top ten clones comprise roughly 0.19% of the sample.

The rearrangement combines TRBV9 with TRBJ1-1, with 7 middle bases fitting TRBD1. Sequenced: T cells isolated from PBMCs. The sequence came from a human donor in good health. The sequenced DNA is TGTGCCAGCAGCGACTGGGACAGTGAAGCTTTCTTT. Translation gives CASSDWDSEAFF. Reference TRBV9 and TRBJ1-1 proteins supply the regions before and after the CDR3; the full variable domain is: DSGVTQTPKHLITATGQRVTLRCSPRSGDLSVYWYQQSLDQGLQFLIQYYNGEERAKGNILERFSAQQFPDLHSELNLSSLELGDSALYFCASSDWDSEAFFGQGTRLTVV.